This passage covers 30 T cell receptor beta chains from one sample sequenced in a study of blood T cells in healthy people across ages. It was with a sample-barcoded 5' primer and a J-beta primer mix that a second PCR of roughly 7 to 12 cycles was run. TCRdb independently ran MiXCR on the 5' RACE reads; one entry per CDR3 protein. The profile covers 1.5 million to 2 million distinct CDR3 sequences, with about 30% appearing a single time and around 7.7% taken by the ten largest. Sequencing was done on a sample of blood. These receptors were collected from a woman in her twenties or thirties in good health.

The chain carries TRBV28 and TRBJ2-5; D possibly corresponds to TRBD1 (6 bases). With the DNA end fitting TRBJ2-7 better, the J assignment may be wrong. The CDR3 has 15 residues. Germline V gene lookup returns CDR1 MDHEN and CDR2 SYDVKM. The CDR3: CASSLRQVRPYEQYF. The CDR3 nucleotides are TGTGCCAGCAGTTTACGACAGGTTAGGCCATACGAGCAGTACTTC.

V and J are TRBV2 and TRBJ2-7, with TRBD2 identical over 7 bases. The CDR3 consists of 14 residues. Per the germline V gene, CDR1 is SNHLY and CDR2 is FYNNEI. V shed 6 bases, J shed 6 bases, and the junction held 11 bases outside the gene matches. The CDR3 DNA follows: TGTGCCAGCAGCCGGGACTATCAGTTCGGCGAGCAGTACTTC. Its protein product is CASSRDYQFGEQYF.

This clonotype was seen a few times. The gene calls are TRBV6-2 or TRBV6-3 and TRBJ2-1; no clear D gene. V was clipped by 5 bases and J by 6 bases, with 11 bases between them. There are 13 residues in the CDR3. CDR1 and CDR2 (germline): MNHEY, SVGEGT. The CDR3 protein is CASSTRLPNEQFF. CDR3 DNA sequence: TGTGCCAGCAGTACGAGACTCCCCAATGAGCAGTTCTTC.

This clonotype was recorded a few times. CDR3 in DNA: TGTGCCAGCAGACGCAGTCAGGAGGGGGCTGAAGCTTTCTTT. Encoded protein: CASRRSQEGAEAFF. V usage is TRBV6-5 and J usage is TRBJ1-1; possibly TRBD1 for D (6 bases). V lost 6 bases to trimming and J lost 6 bases, with 17 bases between them. Germline V gene lookup returns CDR1 MNHEY and CDR2 SVGAGI. CDR3 length equals 14 residues.

V is TRBV7-2 and J is TRBJ2-1; D possibly matches TRBD1 or TRBD2 (5 bases each). V was clipped by 3 bases and J by 9 bases, with 15 bases between them. Germline V gene data show CDR1 as SGHTA and CDR2 as FQGNSA. The CDR3 contains 14 residues. Here the CDR3 DNA reads TGTGCCAGCAGCTTGGGGGTAGTGTCCCCTGAGCAGTTCTTC. Protein product: CASSLGVVSPEQFF.

In its sample, this clonotype was seen a few times. The chain links TRBV20-1 to TRBJ2-1; D is ambiguous. The CDR3 length is 16 residues. The germline CDR1 and CDR2 sequences are DFQATT and SNEGSKA (reference sequence). The V end lost 0 bases, the J end lost 8 bases, and 20 bases lay between the germline ends. The DNA for the CDR3 is TGCAGTGCTAGAGAACTCCGAAGAGGTACCTATGATGAGCAGTTCTTC. This encodes CSARELRRGTYDEQFF.

The chain combines TRBV20-1 with TRBJ2-3, with 9 bases fitting TRBD2. This CDR3 is 15 amino acids long. Trimming removed 6 bases from V and 9 bases from J; junction bases left unmatched: 16. Germline V gives CDR1 DFQATT, CDR2 SNEGSKA (reference sequence). The CDR3 here is CSAPPPGAGGITQYF. The CDR3 region has the DNA TGCAGTGCGCCTCCCCCCGGGGCGGGAGGGATAACGCAGTATTTT.

This clonotype was observed a handful of times. CDR3 coding DNA: TGTGCCAGCATTTTAGCGGGAATCATGAATGAGCAGTTCTTC. It codes for CASILAGIMNEQFF. J is TRBJ2-1 and V is TRBV2; 8 nucleotides agree with TRBD2. Germline CDR1 reads SNHLY; CDR2 reads FYNNEI. Trimming cost V 7 bases and J 7 bases; bases outside gene matches: 9. The CDR3 loop spans 14 amino acids.

This chain links TRBV25-1 with TRBJ2-3; 7 nucleotides align to TRBD2. V lost 6 bases and J lost 8; bases outside the gene matches: 8. The germline gives CDR1 MGHDK, CDR2 SYGVNS. The CDR3 is 13 amino acids. The CDR3 region has the DNA TGTGCCAGCAGCCTTCGACCGGGGGGTACGCAGTATTTT. Its translation is CASSLRPGGTQYF.

The genes are TRBV6-1 and TRBJ1-1; possibly TRBD1 for D (5 bases). This CDR3 contains 18 residues. CDR1 and CDR2 (germline): MNHNS, SASEGT. Trimming left V 2 bases short and J 0 bases short, with 19 bases between. DNA of the CDR3: TGTGCCAGCAGTGAACTCCCGACAGTGGGTTTTGTGAACACTGAAGCTTTCTTT. It specifies CASSELPTVGFVNTEAFF.

Written as DNA, the CDR3 is TGTGCCAGCAGTTTAGCAAGAGGGTATGGCGGGGAGCTGTTTTTT. This gives the protein CASSLARGYGGELFF. The rearrangement uses TRBV12-3 or TRBV12-4 and TRBJ2-2; a weak D match, TRBD2 (5 bases). The CDR3 sequence is 15 residues long. V was pared by 0 bases and J by 7 bases, with 12 bases between.

The chain is built from TRBV7-9 and TRBJ2-1; D gene ambiguous. CDR3 size: 12 residues. Germline values: CDR1 SEHNR, CDR2 FQNEAQ (reference sequence). Trimming removed 5 bases from V and 9 bases from J, with 11 bases in between. The CDR3 DNA follows: TGTGCCAGCAGCCGAATCATCTCTGAGCAGTTCTTC. Its translation is CASSRIISEQFF. The full variable domain, rest sourced from reference TRBV7-9 and TRBJ2-1, is DTGVSQNPRHKITKRGQNVTFRCDPISEHNRLYWYRQTLGQGPEFLTYFQNEAQLEKSRLLSDRFSAERPKGSFSTLEIQRTEQGDSAMYLCASSRIISEQFFGPGTRLTVL.

V gene TRBV11-2 combines with J gene TRBJ2-1; 11 nucleotides align to TRBD1. This CDR3 region has 15 residues. Trimming removed 3 bases from V and 12 bases from J; junction bases left unmatched: 10. Germline V gene data show CDR1 as SGHAT and CDR2 as FQNNGV. CDR3 coding DNA: TGTGCCAGCAGCTTCGGGACAGGGGGTCCGTTTGCGCAGTTCTTC. Translation gives CASSFGTGGPFAQFF.

This clonotype has a count of ten or more. V and J are TRBV15 and TRBJ2-6; D is unclear. Germline V gives CDR1 LNHNV, CDR2 YYDKDF (reference sequence). Trimming shortened V by 3 bases and J by 0 bases, and 12 bases separated the two germline ends. The CDR3 is made up of 17 amino acids. The CDR3 here is CATSRGPGSSGANVLTF. CDR3 in DNA: TGTGCCACCAGCAGGGGTCCGGGCAGCTCTGGGGCCAACGTCCTGACTTTC.

V gene TRBV7-2 combines with J gene TRBJ2-3, with D perhaps TRBD2 (6 bases). This CDR3 has 16 residues. Germline CDR1 SGHTA, CDR2 FQGNSA. Trimming left V 1 base short and J 6 bases short, with 17 bases between. CDR3 amino acids: CASSLGRLGGRDTQYF. DNA of the CDR3: TGTGCCAGCAGCTTAGGGAGGTTAGGAGGGAGGGATACGCAGTATTTT.

This clonotype appeared many times. The chain links TRBV5-1 to TRBJ2-1; no reliable D call. V gave up 4 bases and J gave up 5 bases, with 13 bases separating them. The CDR3 consists of 14 residues. From germline, CDR1 is SGHRS and CDR2 YFSETQ. CDR3 nucleotide sequence: TGCGCCAGCAGCACGGGCCAAGGCCACAATGAGCAGTTCTTC. It yields the protein CASSTGQGHNEQFF.

CDR3: CASNRQGADYGYTF. As DNA, the CDR3 is TGTGCCAGCAACAGACAGGGGGCAGACTATGGCTACACCTTC. The chain uses TRBV6-1 and TRBJ1-2, with TRBD1 identical over 10 bases. The germline V gene has CDR1 MNHNS and CDR2 SASEGT. V shed 7 bases and J 3 bases; nucleotides not matched to a gene: 5. The CDR3 is 14 amino acids.

This clonotype was detected a few times. A clone one base away is much larger, so this may be a read error. V usage is TRBV11-2 and J usage is TRBJ2-2; 7 bases map to TRBD2. Germline values: CDR1 SGHAT, CDR2 FQNNGV. The J segment lost 3 bases and the V segment lost 3 bases, leaving 4 bases of the junction unmatched. CDR3 length: 15 amino acids. The chain's CDR3 is CASSFGLADTGELFF. The CDR3 coding sequence is TGTGCCAGCAGCTTCGGCCTAGCGGACACCGGGGAGCTGTTTTTT.

The chain couples TRBV12-3 or TRBV12-4 to TRBJ1-5; no firm D call. The CDR3 length is 13 residues. V was pared by 4 bases and J by 6 bases, with 10 bases between. CDR3 sequence (DNA): TGTGCCAGCAGTTCCGAGAAGGGTCAGCCCCAGCATTTT. Translating gives CASSSEKGQPQHF.

About this clonotype: An end of the junction differs from the germline gene, which may be a read error. The rearrangement joins TRBV19 to TRBJ1-1; tentative D call: TRBD1 (6 bases). The CDR3 totals 15 residues. Germline V gives CDR1 LNHDA, CDR2 SQIVND (reference sequence). The CDR3 region is CAGSMTRGPNTEAFF. In nucleotides, the CDR3 is TGTGCCGGTAGTATGACCAGGGGCCCGAACACTGAAGCTTTCTTT. Full variable domain (outside the CDR3, taken from reference TRBV19 and TRBJ1-1): DGGITQSPKYLFRKEGQNVTLSCEQNLNHDAMYWYRQDPGQGLRLIYYSQIVNDFQKGDIAEGYSVSREKKESFPLTVTSAQKNPTAFYLCAGSMTRGPNTEAFFGQGTRLTVV.

The chain joins TRBV10-1 to TRBJ1-1; 7 bases map to TRBD1. Germline V gene sequence: CDR1 WNHNN, CDR2 SYGVQD (reference sequence). The CDR3 runs 13 residues. Trimming cost V 6 bases and J 3 bases; bases outside gene matches: 4. The CDR3 DNA sequence: TGCGCCAGCAGACAGGGGTTGGACACTGAAGCTTTCTTT. Translated: CASRQGLDTEAFF.

This clonotype occurred many times. The genes are TRBV29-1 and TRBJ2-7; a weak D match, TRBD2 (5 bases). The CDR3 is 14 residues long. The germline V gene encodes CDR1 SQVTM and CDR2 ANQGSEA. V was cut by 1 base and J by 4 bases, with 14 bases left in between. CDR3 protein: CSVEGLGLEYEQYF. For the CDR3, the DNA is TGCAGCGTTGAAGGATTAGGACTCGAGTACGAGCAGTACTTC.

V and J are TRBV3-1 and TRBJ2-1, with D maybe TRBD2 (5 bases). The V gene's germline CDR1 is LGHDT and CDR2 YNNKEL (reference sequence). The CDR3 spans 13 residues. Trimming cost V 3 bases and J 6 bases, with 9 bases left between them. CDR3 region: CASSQNGVNEQFF. DNA of the CDR3: TGTGCCAGCAGCCAGAACGGGGTCAATGAGCAGTTCTTC.

This clonotype was seen just once. A junction boundary mismatches the germline segment, possibly from a read error. The chain has TRBV9 and TRBJ2-7; a possible D gene is TRBD2 (7 bases). The closer fit of TRBJ2-5 to the DNA end suggests the J call may be wrong. Germline-derived CDR1 and CDR2 are SGDLS and YYNGEE. This CDR3 is 16 amino acids long. CDR3 residues: CVSSVEWGGRGETQYF. CDR3 bases: TGTGTCAGCAGCGTAGAGTGGGGGGGCCGAGGGGAGACCCAGTACTTC.

The chain uses TRBV29-1 and TRBJ2-2; 7 nucleotides line up with TRBD2. J gave up 0 bases and V 3 bases, and 10 bases lay outside the gene matches. Germline-derived CDR1 and CDR2 are SQVTM and ANQGSEA. The CDR3 runs 17 residues. CDR3 in amino acids: CSVEEISGHANTGELFF. In DNA form, the CDR3 reads TGCAGCGTTGAGGAGATTAGCGGGCATGCGAACACCGGGGAGCTGTTTTTT.

This clonotype appeared a few times. V usage is TRBV20-1 and J usage is TRBJ2-7; D could derive from TRBD1 or TRBD2 (5 bases each). V lost 6 bases, J lost 2 bases, and 17 bases lay in between. The length of the CDR3 is 14 residues. Germline CDR1 DFQATT, CDR2 SNEGSKA (reference sequence). For the CDR3, the DNA is TGCAGTGCAGACAAGGATAGAGGGGCCTACGAGCAGTACTTC. Protein sequence: CSADKDRGAYEQYF.

This rearrangement joins TRBV12-3 or TRBV12-4 to TRBJ1-5, with 8 bases matching TRBD1. This CDR3 comprises 14 residues. V lost 4 bases and J lost 5; bases outside the gene matches: 4. The CDR3 sequence: CASSSDRGYQPQHF. The CDR3 nucleotides read TGTGCCAGCAGTTCAGACAGGGGATATCAGCCCCAGCATTTT.

This chain uses TRBV11-2 with TRBJ2-1; TRBD2 agrees at 11 bases. The CDR3 sequence is 18 residues long. Germline lookup yields CDR1 SGHAT and CDR2 FQNNGV. V lost 5 bases and J lost 0; bases outside the gene matches: 9. This chain's CDR3 is CASSKGSGGVLSYNEQFF. As DNA, the CDR3 is TGTGCCAGCAGCAAAGGTAGCGGGGGGGTACTCTCCTACAATGAGCAGTTCTTC.

This clonotype was counted only a few times. The chain has TRBV4-1 and TRBJ2-5, with D unresolved. CDR1 and CDR2 (germline): MGHRA, YSYEKL. V lost 1 base, J lost 4 bases, and 7 bases lay in between. The CDR3 length is 13 residues. The CDR3 loop is CASSQVFLETQYF. The CDR3 DNA reads as TGCGCCAGCAGCCAAGTTTTTTTAGAGACCCAGTACTTC.

J is TRBJ2-1 and V is TRBV20-1; 8 bases match TRBD2. The V gene's germline CDR1 is DFQATT and CDR2 SNEGSKA (reference sequence). The CDR3 covers 15 residues. V shed 2 bases and J 4 bases; nucleotides not matched to a gene: 7. The CDR3 is CSARSYGRGYNEQFF. CDR3 DNA sequence: TGCAGTGCTAGAAGCTACGGGAGGGGTTACAATGAGCAGTTCTTC.